Here is one TCR beta chain with its context. Its antigen is not known. Per the original data handling: Out-of-frame sequences were removed, leaving 2 million or so distinct TCRbeta sequences. Assay used: immunoSEQ multiplex PCR; TCRdb lists only in-frame clones, some missing. The V and J calls and clone size were taken over from that table, and D and trimming were inferred from the DNA. The sample has about 56,000 clones, around 79% seen once. Per germline, CDR1 SGHDT and CDR2 YYEEEE. The ends were cut back, 0 bases at V and 3 bases at J, with 13 bases in the middle. The CDR3 runs to 15 residues. Single viable CD3+CD4+CD8-CD45RO+ cells were sorted as the memory CD4+ T cells. The data were taken from a study of memory CD4+ T cells and cytomegalovirus serostatus. Study details: This sample comes from healthy Belgian adults, several CMV seropositive, some 22 seronegative. General study points: About 40% of the roughly 160 known CMV-associated TCRbeta sequences appeared in CD4+ memory.

The V gene is TRBV5-6, the J gene TRBJ2-7; D is possibly TRBD1 (6 bases). This clonotype originated in an adult in good health and CMV-seropositive. Material: memory CD4+ T cells from blood. The CDR3 reads CASSLDRTVNYEQYF. CDR3 sequence (DNA): TGTGCCAGCAGCTTGGATAGGACAGTAAACTACGAGCAGTACTTC.